Listed below are T cell receptor beta chains from one sample, sequenced in a study of technical replicates of blood from a few donors. Measured with immunoSEQ multiplex PCR; TCRdb has only the in-frame clones, and not every one. The sample shows 55,000 to 80,000 clones, approximately 97% of them seen only once. The sample was T cells isolated from PBMCs. All receptors come from a human donor in good health. CDR3s include the opening cysteine and the closing phenylalanine or tryptophan. Each record gives: D gene, J gene, clone size, V gene, CDR3 DNA, CDR3 protein. The D gene is left open where the match is weak. Clone size is shown for a subset of rows, as once, few, many or a class of expanded clone.

-	TRBJ2-2	-	TRBV6-5	TGTGCCAGCAGTAAACTCCTAGTATCCCCCGGGGAGCTGTTTTTT	CASSKLLVSPGELFF
-	TRBJ2-2	-	TRBV30	TGTGCCTGGCACGGGACCGGGGAGCTGTTTTTT	CAWHGTGELFF
TRBD1	TRBJ2-2	-	TRBV10-2	TGCGCCAGCAGACCCGACAGGACAGGGGCGAACACCGGGGAGCTGTTTTTT	CASRPDRTGANTGELFF
TRBD1	TRBJ2-3	-	TRBV11-3	TGTGCCAGCAGCTTCGGACAGGGGGCAACAGATACGCAGTATTTT	CASSFGQGATDTQYF
-	TRBJ1-1	-	TRBV4-1	TGCGCCAGCAGCCAAGACCCCGGGGGGGGTGGATCGAACACTGAAGCTTTCTTT	CASSQDPGGGGSNTEAFF
-	TRBJ1-1	once	TRBV4-1	TGCGCCAGCAGCCAGCTATTTACAGGGAACACTGAAGCTTTCTTT	CASSQLFTGNTEAFF
TRBD2	TRBJ2-2	-	TRBV15	TGTGCCACCAGCAGAGTAGCGGGAGGGCCCGGGGAGCTGTTTTTT	CATSRVAGGPGELFF
TRBD1	TRBJ2-5	-	TRBV5-1	TGCGCCAGCAGCCCGGGACAGTTCCAAGAGACCCAGTACTTC	CASSPGQFQETQYF
-	TRBJ2-5	-	TRBV7-9	TGTGCCAGCAGCTTGGGTGCTGGGCGACGGGAGACCCAGTACTTC	CASSLGAGRRETQYF
TRBD1	TRBJ2-3	once	TRBV7-9	TGTGCCAGCAGCTTGGACAGGGGCACAGATACGCAGTATTTT	CASSLDRGTDTQYF
-	TRBJ1-1	-	TRBV28	TGTGCCAGCAGTTTATCTACTGAAGCTTTCTTT	CASSLSTEAFF
TRBD1	TRBJ1-4	-	TRBV9	TGTGCCAGCAGCGTAGGACAGGGTAGGGAAAAACTGTTTTTT	CASSVGQGREKLFF
-	TRBJ1-1	-	TRBV5-1	TGCGCCAGCAGCTTGGGAGACAGTACAGCTTTCTTT	CASSLGDSTAFF
TRBD1	TRBJ1-1	-	TRBV5-1	TGCGCCAGCAGCTTCTGGACAGGGAGCACTGAAGCTTTCTTT	CASSFWTGSTEAFF
-	TRBJ2-7	-	TRBV2	TGTGCCAGCAGTGAGATGTTGGCGGACTACGAGCAGTACTTC	CASSEMLADYEQYF
TRBD1	TRBJ1-2	-	TRBV15	TGTGCCACCAGCACAAGGACAGGGTTGACTGATGGCTACACCTTC	CATSTRTGLTDGYTF
-	TRBJ2-6	-	TRBV27	TGTGCCAGCCACCCAGCGGGCCTTGGGGCCAACGTCCTGACTTTC	CASHPAGLGANVLTF
-	TRBJ2-7	-	TRBV15	TGTGCCACCAGCTTTGAGCCATCCTCCTACGAGCAGTACTTC	CATSFEPSSYEQYF
TRBD2	TRBJ2-3	-	TRBV4-1	TGCGCCAGCAGCCAAGAAACTATGACTAGCGGAGGTAGCACAGATACGCAGTATTTT	CASSQETMTSGGSTDTQYF
TRBD1	TRBJ1-2	-	TRBV6-6	TGTGCCAGCAGGTCCGGGACAGTTTATGGCTACACCTTC	CASRSGTVYGYTF
TRBD2	TRBJ2-5	-	TRBV6-5	TGTGCCAGCAGTCGCGGGGGGGCCATGGGAGAGACCCAGTACTTC	CASSRGGAMGETQYF
-	TRBJ1-1	-	TRBV25-1	TGTGCCAGCAGGATTACACTGAACACTGAAGCTTTCTTT	CASRITLNTEAFF
-	TRBJ1-4	-	TRBV4-2	TGTGCCAGCAGCCAGGAAACAGGAGTCGAAAAACTGTTTTTT	CASSQETGVEKLFF
TRBD1	TRBJ1-2	few	TRBV6-6	TGTGCCAGCAGCGAGGACAGGTACTATGGCTACACCTTC	CASSEDRYYGYTF
TRBD2	TRBJ2-1	-	TRBV19	TGTGCCAGTAGCTCGGGCGGGAGCTCCTACAATGAGCAGTTCTTC	CASSSGGSSYNEQFF
TRBD1	TRBJ1-1	-	TRBV30	TGTGCCTCCGGGACAGGGCTTATGAACACTGAAGCTTTCTTT	CASGTGLMNTEAFF
-	TRBJ2-7	-	TRBV6-5	TGTGCCAGCAGTTACTCGATTTCAGGGGTATACGAGCAGTACTTC	CASSYSISGVYEQYF
-	TRBJ2-1	once	TRBV7-9	TGTGCCAGCAGCTTCAGGGGTGAGCAGTTCTTC	CASSFRGEQFF
TRBD2	TRBJ2-3	-	TRBV15	TGTGCCACGGGTACTAGCGCAGATACGCAGTATTTT	CATGTSADTQYF
-	TRBJ2-2	-	TRBV7-8	TGTGCCAGCAGCTTCTTCGGGAGCGCGAACACCGGGGAGCTGTTTTTT	CASSFFGSANTGELFF
-	TRBJ2-7	-	TRBV11-3	TGTGCCAGCAGCTTCGGAGGGGAGCAGTACTTC	CASSFGGEQYF
-	TRBJ1-6	-	TRBV5-1	TGCGCCAGCAGCTTGGCCGACACCTATAATTCACCCCTCCACTTT	CASSLADTYNSPLHF
TRBD1	TRBJ1-1	-	TRBV5-1	TGCGCCAGCAGCAAGGGACAGGGATTGAATGAAGCTTTCTTT	CASSKGQGLNEAFF
-	TRBJ2-4	-	TRBV28	TGTGCCAGCACCCAGGCCCAACAGATAAAAAACATTCAGTACTTC	CASTQAQQIKNIQYF
-	TRBJ1-6	-	TRBV5-1	TGCGCCAGCAGCTTGGGCGACTGGAATTCACCCCTCCACTTT	CASSLGDWNSPLHF
-	TRBJ1-3	-	TRBV5-4	TGTGCCAGCAGCTTTTTCGGGCAGGGGAGAAACACCATATATTTT	CASSFFGQGRNTIYF
TRBD2	TRBJ2-1	-	TRBV4-1	TGCGCCAGCAGTCATCTAGCGGGAGGGCCAACGTACAATGAGCAGTTCTTC	CASSHLAGGPTYNEQFF
TRBD1	TRBJ1-4	-	TRBV11-3	TGTGCCAGCAGCGCGGACAGGGGGCGAACTAATGAAAAACTGTTTTTT	CASSADRGRTNEKLFF
TRBD1	TRBJ2-5	-	TRBV18	TGTGCCAGCTCATCACGACAGGGGCAAGAGACCCAGTACTTC	CASSSRQGQETQYF
TRBD1	TRBJ1-5	once	TRBV7-6	TGTGCCAGCAGCTTAGGGACAGGGGAGGATCAGCCCCAGCATTTT	CASSLGTGEDQPQHF
-	TRBJ1-5	once	TRBV28	TGTGCCAGCAGTTTTCTCATCGTCAGGGGAAATCAGCCCCAGCATTTT	CASSFLIVRGNQPQHF
-	TRBJ1-1	once	TRBV6-5	TGTGCCAGCAGCCGCGCCTTCCAGGGGTCTGAAGCTTTCTTT	CASSRAFQGSEAFF